This note documents a single T cell receptor beta chain sequence. It has no known antigen specificity. Base qualities are missing; no much larger clone stands one base away. The sample belongs to a study of cytomegalovirus exposure and HLA in healthy donors (dated by TCRdb to 2017 to 2019). A note on the overall study: In an earlier analysis of around 540 of the donors, about 260 Gb of sequence data and some 100 million unique TCR beta sequences from approximately 180 million T cells were reported. The later analysis used no new phenotypic data to find candidate immune exposures, relying instead on TCR beta sequences and their occurrence across donors. The T cell repertoires of under 700 subjects were profiled by immunosequencing and related to cytomegalovirus serostatus. The study aimed to test whether signatures of past pathogen exposure could be identified by cataloging public T cell receptors. An early release that covered fewer than 750 HLA-typed donors contained around 330 gigabases of sequencing data and around 80 million unique TCR sequences. A later genetic analysis took genome-wide SNP genotypes for about 55% of the 666 donors and used that subset as a discovery cohort. A separate validation cohort of roughly 130 different subjects was used in addition to the roughly 640-subject first cohort. To predict cytomegalovirus infection status, the study brought together high-throughput TCR immunosequencing, statistical association of individual TCRs with disease status, and machine learning. On average, 235,054 unique TCR beta nucleotide sequences were sequenced per donor among a few hundred genotyped donors of the cohort, with roughly 18% of those sequences being non-productive. Every discovery cohort repertoire had been produced on one sequencing platform. Donor age, sex, ethnicity and CMV serostatus were compiled alongside the repertoire data. In a later analysis, previously published TCR beta repertoires from 666 donors were re-analyzed and high-resolution HLA genotyping was added so that TCR occurrence patterns could be studied. Both class I and class II loci were covered by HLA typing, at four-digit resolution. An earlier analysis of approximately 630 of the donors applied high-throughput TCR beta sequencing to assess whether each TCR beta V gene segment acted as functional or pseudogenic. Typing coverage differed by locus: A, B, C, DRB1 and DQB1 were typed in about 620-640 donors, DQA1 in 500 to 550, DPA1 in approximately 610, and DPB1 in approximately 450. Among the roughly 380 genotyped donors, around 81% belonged to the genetic ancestry cluster associated with self-reported Caucasian donors. Because of strong linkage in the cohort, roughly five DR-DQ haplotypes were treated as single units for association and clustering.

Results the study describes overall, beyond this receptor: Because counts were too low, 15 to 20 rarely observed V segments, including chromosome 9 orphons, were excluded from the earlier analysis of roughly 580 of the donors. According to a later genetic analysis, donors in an Asian-associated ancestry cluster had fewer N-insertions in productive TCRs than the approximately 630-donor mean. Linkage disequilibrium might explain the correlated functional status among segregating V segments, but an unknown experimental factor could not be excluded. The 87-base-pair reads could not distinguish some IMGT-functional V segments, including TRBV6-2 and TRBV6-3, so those segments were excluded. A later analysis found that most CMV-associated TCR beta chains appeared HLA-restricted, with HLA associations seemingly driven largely by CMV exposure. The authors suggested that the approach could potentially be extended to other disease states and immunological phenotypes. The cohort was sequenced for TCR beta chains only, and without alpha or paired-chain data the features that could be detected were limited. HLA typing was unavailable for some donors at each locus, so association tests used only the typed subset. In both the original and validation cohorts, the classifier was reported to diagnose cytomegalovirus status with high specificity and sensitivity. Three of the identified cytomegalovirus-associated TCR beta chains were confirmed in vitro to be specific for cytomegalovirus antigens. Immune exposure information for the cohort was limited to CMV serostatus. Compared with equally common non-associated chains, HLA-associated TCR beta chains in a later analysis were more clonally expanded and had lower generation probabilities. V-gene and J-gene trimming of TCR beta chains was associated with a missense DCLRE1C variant in a later genetic analysis, and the association was replicated in an independent cohort. A further reported finding was that TCR beta sequences accurately predicted the HLA-A and HLA-B alleles for most subjects in the first cohort. When HLA alleles, especially DR and DQ, strongly co-occurred, TCR associations were difficult to assign to individual alleles. Most TCR sequences were seen in very few donors, while some public TCRs were found in many individuals. A later analysis found that TCR association rates varied across HLA loci, with DRB1 alleles showing the most associated TCRs and HLA-C alleles the fewest. In an earlier analysis of a few hundred of the donors, most TCR beta V segments were observed in productive rearrangements about 87% or about 30% of the time, broadly matching IMGT annotations. A group of highly shared sequence variants was considered likely to be a technical artifact of the sequencing pipeline. According to a later analysis, parvovirus B19, influenza, CMV and Epstein-Barr virus appeared linked to several top co-occurrence clusters. In a later analysis, around 15,000 TCR beta sequences were associated with specific HLA alleles at a false discovery rate of 0.05. Sequencing depth was assumed to be roughly uniform across donors in the presence/absence analyses, though that assumption may not hold. The study gave a list of under 200 TCR beta chains associated with cytomegalovirus.

The CDR1 and CDR2 encoded by the germline V gene (reference sequence) are LNHNV and YYDKDF. V loses 5 bases of germline sequence and J loses 6 bases, and the interval between the two ends is 14 bases. The CDR3 numbers 14 residues from cysteine through phenylalanine. Only the CDR3 portion is preserved as DNA: 42 bases, with reading frame beginning at the first base. Libraries were prepared through the immunoSEQ multiplex PCR assay. For the multiplex PCR, a mixture combining 60 forward primers for TCR Vbeta segments and 13 reverse primers for TCR Jbeta segments was used. Amplification of the CDR3 region of rearranged TCR beta genes was performed with a multiplex PCR assay on genomic DNA. On the Illumina HiSeq System, the amplified TCR beta libraries were sequenced as 87-base-pair reads. Per the original workflow: A later analysis counted 75 million to 100 million unique TCR beta chains across the 640 or so repertoires, and 10 million to 11 million of these chains were shared by at least two donors. To remove PCR and sequencing errors, raw reads were error-corrected and collapsed into unique sequences using a nearest-neighbor algorithm that merged closely related sequences. To assign V, D and J gene segments, CDR3 sequences were aligned to IMGT reference sequences. For a sequence to be retained, a match of at least six nucleotides to both a V gene segment and a J gene segment was required. A rearrangement was called productive if the CDR3 had no stop codons and remained in frame with V and J, and every other rearrangement was called non-productive. Following IMGT convention, CDR3 was defined as the stretch from the second conserved V-encoded cysteine to the conserved J-encoded phenylalanine. Sequences without an unambiguous match to a single V gene segment were excluded from the earlier analysis of 450 to 750 of the donors. In an earlier analysis of some 590 of the donors, a V segment was called functional when productive rearrangements were above 56.7%, and segregating when the standard deviation between donors exceeded 5%. A statistical classification framework was built to diagnose cytomegalovirus status from the catalog of TCR beta chain sequences. In a later analysis, TCR nucleotide sequences were compared against IMGT/GENE-DB human TR gene sequences so that V and J genes could be assigned. The TCRdist pipeline was used in a later analysis to assign CDR3 sequences and most-parsimonious VDJ recombination scenarios. In a later analysis, every TCR beta chain was defined by the combination of its CDR3 amino acid sequence and its V-gene family, and reads without a unique V-gene family were dropped. A later analysis removed several hundred highly shared, low-generation-probability nucleotide sequences to deal with suspected cross-contamination and a sequencing artifact. In a later analysis, a clonal expansion index was calculated for each public chain from normalized within-repertoire ranks of inferred template counts. A later analysis computed generation probabilities with a VDJ recombination model fitted to out-of-frame rearrangements, and checked the results against IGoR. In a later analysis, TCR-TCR, TCR-HLA and TCR-CMV co-occurrence was scored with hypergeometric tests, and a repertoire-size bias correction was applied to TCR pairs. A later analysis estimated false discovery rates by permuting HLA or CMV assignments 20 times. A later analysis grouped co-occurring TCRs with DBSCAN, adding TCRdist sequence similarity when clustering within HLA-allele-positive subsets. Repertoires with fewer than 30,000 or more than 120,000 public chains, plus five repertoires with anomalous nucleotide sharing, were excluded from co-occurrence clustering. In TCRdb, the immuneACCESS table is reduced to in-frame sequences with V and J assigned. These tables do not hold every clone; where another copy was compared, an unresolved V gene accounts for under half, and the others remain unexplained. The V and J calls and clone size are taken from that table; D and trimming were inferred from the DNA. The table for this sample lists around 100,000 clones; approximately 85% of them were counted only once. 5.6% of the sample is held by the ten biggest clonotypes.

The cohort comprised around 690 healthy bone marrow donors. At the time of sampling, all cohort members were nominally healthy, though unrecorded immune exposures were likely present. The donor tested CMV seropositive and was one of the 289 seropositive cohort members. Every donor gave a peripheral blood sample, and the peripheral blood mononuclear cells from that sample were used for TCR beta sequencing. The Qiagen DNeasy Blood Extraction Kit was used to extract genomic DNA from the blood cell samples. Sample: PBMCs. This clonotype was obtained from a woman younger than 30 in good health and CMV-seropositive. The rearranged segments are TRBV15 and TRBJ2-1, with an unclear D gene assignment. Here is the DNA: TGTGCCACCAGCGGAGCCCCTGTAGCCAATGAGCAGTTCTTC. Its protein is CATSGAPVANEQFF.